This T cell receptor (beta chain) was profiled in a study of T cells in Graves' hyperthyroidism and ophthalmopathy (dated by TCRdb to the late 2010s). Background for the entire study: Peripheral blood samples were taken at the time of initial diagnosis, prior to any treatment. Thyroid tissue and blood T-cell repertoires from six or seven Graves' hyperthyroidism patients were also compared in the study. The paper reports TCR Vbeta CDR3 sequencing of 140 or so peripheral blood samples: 40 or so ophthalmopathy, about 75 hyperthyroidism and around 17 progressor patients. The roughly 91 discovery patients were randomly divided into training and test sets at a 7:3 ratio. After sampling, hyperthyroidism patients received methimazole starting at 30 mg daily, and ophthalmopathy patients received high-dose intravenous methylprednisolone. TCR V-J signatures able to tell the groups apart were searched for in a discovery cohort of 100 patients, of whom around 43 had Graves' ophthalmopathy and some 60 had stable Graves' hyperthyroidism. Whether ophthalmopathy could be predicted prospectively was tested in an independent validation cohort made up of 18 to 20 hyperthyroidism patients plus 17 patients who later progressed to ophthalmopathy. Broader findings and caveats from the paper: Ophthalmopathy was separated from stable hyperthyroidism by a 13 V-J signature model, with over 85% sensitivity and roughly 81% specificity obtained in cross-validation and 80%/75% obtained in testing. No statistical method was used to set the sample size in advance, and investigators knew the group allocation. During validation, the model predicted progression to ophthalmopathy a median of approximately 6 months ahead of onset, with 60% to 71% sensitivity and 72% to 85% specificity. Most expanded thyroid clonotypes (frequency above 0.001) were also detected in blood, suggesting blood repertoires may reflect thyroid immune responses.

The CDR3 sequence holds 15 residues, the cysteine and phenylalanine included. The sequence is cut down to CDR3 DNA, 45 bases in frame from base 1. The CDR1 and CDR2 encoded by the germline V gene are SGHTA and FQGNSA. V lost 5 bases and J lost 1 base, and the count of bases not matched to a germline gene is 5. Graves' hyperthyroidism was defined as stable when no progression to ophthalmopathy occurred over 18 months of follow-up. Hyperthyroidism patients were aged 18 to 65 years and newly diagnosed, with disease duration of less than 2 months. Exclusion was applied to patients with uncontrolled infections, other autoimmune diseases, pregnancy or lactation. Diagnoses were based on clinical symptoms, serum thyroxine and TRAb, thyroid ultrasound and orbital computed tomography. PBMCs were isolated from approximately 10 ml of fresh peripheral blood by Ficoll-Paque density gradient centrifugation. Total RNA was extracted with Trizol reagent, and quality was checked on an Agilent 2100 Bioanalyzer.

TCR beta CDR3 regions were amplified from RNA transcripts. A first-round RT-PCR of the TCR CDR3 used the HTBI primer set with the Qiagen OneStep RT-PCR kit. The libraries were constructed in a second round of multiplex PCR and then size-selected and purified. Paired-end sequencing of the libraries was performed with 100 bp reads on an Illumina HiSeq2000. As for how the authors treated the data: SOAPnuke was used to process the raw data, removing reads that contained adapters or uncalled bases, had a mean Phred below 15, or lacked an exact match to the constant primer or identifier. High-quality paired reads were merged using COPE v1.2.5, and each unique nucleotide sequence was defined as a clonotype. Clonotypes were aligned to IMGT TRBV, TRBD and TRBJ reference segments using MiTCR v1.1. Only V-J combinations with frequency above 0.0001, covering 99.2% of repertoires, were analysed. The TCS score was defined as F50 (clonal expansion) divided by E x V (chaos), with BLOSUM62-based TCRdist calculated between CDR3 peptides within each V-J. Welch's t-statistics and random forest reduced 500 to 550 V-J features to 13, which were used in a naive Bayes classifier (R e1071). TCRdb reprocessed the public reads (quality trimming at Q25 with fastp, clone calling with MiXCR) and kept in-frame beta chains. For every CDR3 protein sequence, its rows merge into one entry that carries the most common genes and DNA. TCRdb, rather than the study authors, made the V and J calls. For this sample the table gives under 300,000 distinct CDR3 sequences, of which roughly 13% were detected only once. 7.9% of the sample goes to the ten largest clones.

This clonotype was seen ten or more times. The clone's antigen remains unknown. Qualities for individual bases were not recorded, and no much larger clone is one base off. The specimen was blood. This receptor chain uses TRBV7-2 and TRBJ2-7, with 10 bases aligning to TRBD2. The origin of this receptor is a middle-aged woman with Graves' hyperthyroidism. The CDR3 region: CASSETSGLSYEQYF. At the DNA level, the sequence is TGTGCCAGCAGCGAGACTAGCGGGCTATCCTACGAGCAGTACTTC.